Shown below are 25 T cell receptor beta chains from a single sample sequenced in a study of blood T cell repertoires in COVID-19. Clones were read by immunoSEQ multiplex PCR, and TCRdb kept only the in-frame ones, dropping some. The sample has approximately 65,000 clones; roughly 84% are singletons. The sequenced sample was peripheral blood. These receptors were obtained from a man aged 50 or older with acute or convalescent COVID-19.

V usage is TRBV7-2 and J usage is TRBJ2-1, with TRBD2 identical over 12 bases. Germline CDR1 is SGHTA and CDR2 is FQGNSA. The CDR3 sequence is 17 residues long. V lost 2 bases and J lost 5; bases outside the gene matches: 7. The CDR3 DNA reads TGTGCCAGCAGCTTAACTAGCGGGAGGCCCATAAACAATGAGCAGTTCTTC. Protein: CASSLTSGRPINNEQFF. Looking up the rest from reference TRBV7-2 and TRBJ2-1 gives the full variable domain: GAGVSQSPSNKVTEKGKDVELRCDPISGHTALYWYRQSLGQGLEFLIYFQGNSAPDKSGLPSDRFSAERTGGSVSTLTIQRTQQEDSAVYLCASSLTSGRPINNEQFFGPGTRLTVL.

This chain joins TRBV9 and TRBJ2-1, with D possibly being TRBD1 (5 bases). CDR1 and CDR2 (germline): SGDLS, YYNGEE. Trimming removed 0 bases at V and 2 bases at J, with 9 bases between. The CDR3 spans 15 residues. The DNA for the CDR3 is TGTGCCAGCAGCGTAGTACAGGTACCCTACAATGAGCAGTTCTTC. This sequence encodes CASSVVQVPYNEQFF.

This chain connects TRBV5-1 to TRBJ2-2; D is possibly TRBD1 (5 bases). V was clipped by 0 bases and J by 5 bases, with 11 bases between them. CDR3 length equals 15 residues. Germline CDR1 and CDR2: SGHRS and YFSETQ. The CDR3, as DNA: TGCGCCAGCAGCTTGGGTCCAGGGTGGACCGGGGAGCTGTTTTTT. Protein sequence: CASSLGPGWTGELFF.

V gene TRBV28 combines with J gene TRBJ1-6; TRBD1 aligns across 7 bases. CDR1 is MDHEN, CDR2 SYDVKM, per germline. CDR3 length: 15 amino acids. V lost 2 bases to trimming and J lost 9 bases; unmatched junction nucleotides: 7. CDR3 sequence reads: CASSLPGTVFSPLHF. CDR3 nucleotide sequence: TGTGCCAGCAGTTTACCCGGGACAGTCTTTTCACCCCTCCACTTT.

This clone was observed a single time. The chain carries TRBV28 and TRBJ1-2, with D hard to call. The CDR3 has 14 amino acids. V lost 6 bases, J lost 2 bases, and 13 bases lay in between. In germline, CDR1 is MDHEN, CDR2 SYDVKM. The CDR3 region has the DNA TGTGCCAGCAGCTTCGTAACGGTAAACTATGGCTACACCTTC. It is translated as CASSFVTVNYGYTF.

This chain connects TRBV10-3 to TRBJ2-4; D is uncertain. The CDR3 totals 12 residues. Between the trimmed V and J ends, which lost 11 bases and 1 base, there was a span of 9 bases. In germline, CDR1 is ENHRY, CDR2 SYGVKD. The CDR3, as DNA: TGTGCCGCGTCATCTGCCAAAAACATTCAGTACTTC. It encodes CAASSAKNIQYF.

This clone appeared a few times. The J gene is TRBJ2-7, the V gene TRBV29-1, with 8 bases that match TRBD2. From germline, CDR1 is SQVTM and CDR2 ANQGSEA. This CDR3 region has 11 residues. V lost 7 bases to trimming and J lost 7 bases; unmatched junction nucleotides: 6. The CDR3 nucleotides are TGCAGCGGACGGGAGGGCCAAGAGCAGTACTTC. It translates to CSGREGQEQYF.

The CDR3 loop is CASTPGQFVEGYTF. The CDR3, as DNA: TGTGCCAGCACCCCCGGACAGTTCGTGGAAGGCTACACCTTC. The rearrangement uses TRBV7-9 and TRBJ1-2, with D perhaps matching TRBD1 (6 bases). Per the germline V gene, CDR1 is SEHNR and CDR2 is FQNEAQ (reference sequence). The V gene lost 7 bases and the J gene lost 8 bases, with 20 bases spanning the gap. The CDR3 is 14 residues long.

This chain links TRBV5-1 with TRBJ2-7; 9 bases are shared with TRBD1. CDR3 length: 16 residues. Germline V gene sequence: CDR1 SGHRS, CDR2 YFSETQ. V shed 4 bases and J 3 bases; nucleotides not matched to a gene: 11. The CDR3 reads CASSQWGDRGNYEQYF. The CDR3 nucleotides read TGCGCCAGCAGCCAGTGGGGAGACAGGGGGAACTACGAGCAGTACTTC.

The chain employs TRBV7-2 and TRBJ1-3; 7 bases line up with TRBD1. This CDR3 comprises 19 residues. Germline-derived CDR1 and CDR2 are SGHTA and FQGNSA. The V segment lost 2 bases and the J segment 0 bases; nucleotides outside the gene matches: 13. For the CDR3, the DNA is TGTGCCAGCAGCTTACCCCAGGGGGTCCGACTGTCCTCTGGAAACACCATATATTTT. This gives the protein CASSLPQGVRLSSGNTIYF.

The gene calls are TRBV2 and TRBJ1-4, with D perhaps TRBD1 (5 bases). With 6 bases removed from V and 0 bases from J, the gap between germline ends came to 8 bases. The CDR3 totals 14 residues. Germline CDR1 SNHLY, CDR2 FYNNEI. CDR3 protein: CASRGVSTNEKLFF. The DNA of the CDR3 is TGTGCCAGCAGAGGGGTGTCAACTAATGAAAAACTGTTTTTT.

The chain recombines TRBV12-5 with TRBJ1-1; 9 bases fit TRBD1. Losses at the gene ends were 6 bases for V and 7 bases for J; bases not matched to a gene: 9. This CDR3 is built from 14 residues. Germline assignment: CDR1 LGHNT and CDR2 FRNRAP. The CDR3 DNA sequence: TGTGCTAGTGGCCCAAACAGGGGGCGGATTGAAGCTTTCTTT. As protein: CASGPNRGRIEAFF.

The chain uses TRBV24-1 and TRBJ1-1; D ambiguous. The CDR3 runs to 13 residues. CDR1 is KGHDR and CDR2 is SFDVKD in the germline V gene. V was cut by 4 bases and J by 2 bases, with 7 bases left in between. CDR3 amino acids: CATSDGKNTEAFF. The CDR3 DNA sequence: TGTGCCACCAGTGACGGGAAAAACACTGAAGCTTTCTTT.

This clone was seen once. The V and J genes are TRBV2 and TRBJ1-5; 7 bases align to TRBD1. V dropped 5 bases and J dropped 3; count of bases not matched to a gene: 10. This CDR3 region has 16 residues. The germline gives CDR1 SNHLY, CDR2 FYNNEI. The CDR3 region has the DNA TGTGCCAGCAGTCATCCACCCGGGACAGTCAATCAGCCCCAGCATTTT. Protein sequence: CASSHPPGTVNQPQHF.

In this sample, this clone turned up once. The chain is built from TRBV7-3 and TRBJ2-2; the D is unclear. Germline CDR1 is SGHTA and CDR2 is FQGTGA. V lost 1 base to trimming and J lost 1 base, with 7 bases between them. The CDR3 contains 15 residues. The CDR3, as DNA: TGTGCCAGCAGCTTAAGGCAGGAGAACACCGGGGAGCTGTTTTTT. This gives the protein CASSLRQENTGELFF. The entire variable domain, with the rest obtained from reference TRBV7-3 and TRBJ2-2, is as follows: GAGVSQTPSNKVTEKGKYVELRCDPISGHTALYWYRQSLGQGPEFLIYFQGTGAADDSGLPNDRFFAVRPEGSVSTLKIQRTERGDSAVYLCASSLRQENTGELFFGEGSRLTVL.

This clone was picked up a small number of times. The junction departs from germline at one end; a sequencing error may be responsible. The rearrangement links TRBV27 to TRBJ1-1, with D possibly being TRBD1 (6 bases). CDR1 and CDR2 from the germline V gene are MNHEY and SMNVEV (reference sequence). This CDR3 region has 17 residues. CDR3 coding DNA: TGTGCCAGCAGTTTTGGTGGCAGGGGAACACTGAATACTGAAGCTTTCTTT. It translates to CASSFGGRGTLNTEAFF.

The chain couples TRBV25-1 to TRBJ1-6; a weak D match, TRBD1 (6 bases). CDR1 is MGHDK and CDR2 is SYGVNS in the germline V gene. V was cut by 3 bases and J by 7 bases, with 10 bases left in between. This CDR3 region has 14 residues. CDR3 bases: TGTGCCAGCAGTGAGAGGCAGGGGAATTCACCCCTCCACTTT. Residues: CASSERQGNSPLHF.

CDR3 loop: CASSSTALNTGELFF. CDR3 in DNA: TGTGCCAGCAGCTCGACAGCCTTGAACACCGGGGAGCTGTTTTTT. This chain connects TRBV7-3 to TRBJ2-2; the D gene is possibly TRBD1 (5 bases). Trimming pared 4 bases from V and 1 base from J, leaving 10 bases between. Germline V gene lookup returns CDR1 SGHTA and CDR2 FQGTGA. This CDR3 has 15 amino acids.

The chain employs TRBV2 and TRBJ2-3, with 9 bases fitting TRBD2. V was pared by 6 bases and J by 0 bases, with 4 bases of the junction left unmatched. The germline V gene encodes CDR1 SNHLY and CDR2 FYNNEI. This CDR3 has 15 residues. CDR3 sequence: CASRSGTSSTDTQYF. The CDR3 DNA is TGTGCCAGCAGGTCCGGGACTAGCAGCACAGATACGCAGTATTTT.

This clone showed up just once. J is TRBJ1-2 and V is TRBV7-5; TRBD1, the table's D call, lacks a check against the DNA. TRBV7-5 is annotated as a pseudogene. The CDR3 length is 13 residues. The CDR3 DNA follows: TGTGCCAGAAGCACCGACAGAAACTATGGCTACACCTTC. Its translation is CARSTDRNYGYTF.

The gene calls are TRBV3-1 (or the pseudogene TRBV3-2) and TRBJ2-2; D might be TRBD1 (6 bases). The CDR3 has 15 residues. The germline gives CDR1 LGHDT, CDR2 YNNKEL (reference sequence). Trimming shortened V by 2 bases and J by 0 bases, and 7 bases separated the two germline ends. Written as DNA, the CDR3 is TGTGCCAGCAGCCAAAGGACAGCGAACACCGGGGAGCTGTTTTTT. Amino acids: CASSQRTANTGELFF.

DNA for the CDR3: TGTGCCAGCAGTTCCCAGCAGGGGCAGGTAGCTTTCTTT. This codes for CASSSQQGQVAFF. The chain is built from TRBV28 and TRBJ1-1; D might be TRBD1 (6 bases). There are 13 residues in the CDR3. V was trimmed by 4 bases and J by 10 bases, leaving 16 bases between them. Germline V gene data show CDR1 as MDHEN and CDR2 as SYDVKM.

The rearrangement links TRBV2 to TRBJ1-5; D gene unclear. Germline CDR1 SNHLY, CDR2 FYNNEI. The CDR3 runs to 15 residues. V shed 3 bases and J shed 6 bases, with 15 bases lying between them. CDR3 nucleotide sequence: TGTGCCAGCAGTGAGTCCTGGAGGAGGATTCAGCCCCAGCATTTT. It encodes CASSESWRRIQPQHF.

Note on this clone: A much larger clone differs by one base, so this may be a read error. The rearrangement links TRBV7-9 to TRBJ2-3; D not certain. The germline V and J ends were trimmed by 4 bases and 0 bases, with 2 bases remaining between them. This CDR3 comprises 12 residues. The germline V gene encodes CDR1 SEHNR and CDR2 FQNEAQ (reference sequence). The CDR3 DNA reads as TGTGCCAGCAGCTCTAGCACAGATACGCAGTATTTT. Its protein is CASSSSTDTQYF. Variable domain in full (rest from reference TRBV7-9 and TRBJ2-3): DTGVSQNPRHKITKRGQNVTFRCDPISEHNRLYWYRQTLGQGPEFLTYFQNEAQLEKSRLLSDRFSAERPKGSFSTLEIQRTEQGDSAMYLCASSSSTDTQYFGPGTRLTVL.

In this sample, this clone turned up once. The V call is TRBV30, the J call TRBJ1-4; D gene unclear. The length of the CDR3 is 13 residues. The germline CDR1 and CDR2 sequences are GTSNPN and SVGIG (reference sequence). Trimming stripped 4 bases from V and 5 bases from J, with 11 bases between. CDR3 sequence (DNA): TGTGCCTGGAATCGGGGTAGGAATGAAAAACTGTTTTTT. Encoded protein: CAWNRGRNEKLFF.